The subject of this entry is one T cell receptor beta chain. Clones were sequenced by immunoSEQ multiplex PCR, and TCRdb holds only the in-frame ones, with some missing. The table records about 140,000 clones, around nine tenths of them present only once. The data stem from a study of blood T cell repertoires in COVID-19. Germline CDR1 MNHEY, CDR2 SMNVEV (reference sequence). Trimming pared 7 bases from V and 1 base from J, leaving 10 bases between. The CDR3 loop spans 14 amino acids. The sample consisted of peripheral blood. The TCR sequence derives from a middle-aged woman with acute or convalescent COVID-19. This rearrangement joins TRBV27 to TRBJ2-2; D unclear. In nucleotides, the CDR3 is TGTGCCAGCATGTTGGGCATGAACACCGGGGAGCTGTTTTTT. Translated, it gives CASMLGMNTGELFF.